Below, one T cell receptor (beta chain) is given with its context. The antigen it recognizes is unknown. It has no much larger one-base neighbor in the sample; base qualities were not kept. Collaborating institutions collected whole blood in K2EDTA tubes following their own protocols. For TCRbeta analysis, collaborators shipped samples in one of three forms: frozen whole blood, isolated PBMCs, or DNA extracted from either of those sample types. TCRbeta CDR3 regions were amplified from genomic DNA by means of the immunoSEQ Assay, a bias-controlled multiplex PCR. In the original analysis: The number of nucleated cells in each sample was estimated by amplification of reference gene primers within the assay. To quantify the absolute abundance of each unique TCRbeta CDR3 rearrangement, sequence reads were collapsed and filtered. For each sample, productive Simpson clonality was calculated as the square root of Simpson's diversity index over productive rearrangements. In TCRdb, the immuneACCESS table is reduced to in-frame sequences with V and J assigned. These tables do not hold every clone; where another copy was compared, an unresolved V gene accounts for under half, and the others remain unexplained. That table supplies the V and J calls and clone size; D and trimming were determined from the DNA. The sample includes 75,000 to 100,000 clones, with over 80% observed a single time. The ten largest account for 29% of the sample.

The data derive from a study of blood T cell repertoires in COVID-19 (dated by TCRdb to the early 2020s). Background on the whole study: Samples from collaborators originated in the United States, Italy and Spain and spanned both the acute and convalescent phases of COVID-19. The samples were drawn from two sources: the first 160 participants of the ongoing ImmuneRACE study, and some 1,300 subjects contributed by 6 global collaborators. The dataset comprised deeply sampled blood TCRbeta repertoires from subjects exposed to, actively infected with, or recovered from COVID-19. Where HLA class I and class II types were available, the types were taken from metadata supplied by the sample provider, not from assay-based typing. The repertoires were released in a freely available public database meant as a resource for research on the immune response to SARS-CoV-2. A de-identified subject ID, COVID-19 status, age in years and sex were almost always included in the sample metadata. The prospective study material was composed of cDNA or gDNA derived from T cells, B-cell-depleted T cells, or PBMCs.

General study outcomes and caveats: Clinical and demographic metadata were provided uncurated, with the amount varying by source and participant.

Including the terminal cysteine and phenylalanine, the CDR3 comprises 13 residues. Of all the DNA, just the CDR3 is kept, 39 bases in frame from base 1. The germline V gene encodes CDR1 SNHLY and CDR2 FYNNEI. V drops 8 bases and J drops 3 bases, leaving 14 bases in between. The TCR comes from an elderly woman with acute or convalescent COVID-19. Sequencing used peripheral blood. The rearranged segments are TRBV2 and TRBJ2-7, with a tentative D gene TRBD2 over 5 matching bases. The CDR3 corresponds to CASGSPFHYEQYF. The nucleotide sequence reads TGTGCCAGCGGGAGCCCCTTCCACTACGAGCAGTACTTC.